This is a list of T cell receptor beta chains from one sample in a study of blood T cell repertoires in COVID-19. Sequenced by immunoSEQ multiplex PCR; TCRdb stores in-frame clones only, minus some. Of more than 450,000 clones listed, approximately 86% are singletons. Material: PBMCs or T cells enriched from blood (not recorded which). The receptor set was obtained from a woman between 18 and 30 years old who had recovered from COVID-19. Both conserved end residues are part of each CDR3. The D gene is left open where the match is weak. Not every row has a clone size; where given, it reads once, few, many or a size class.

V gene	J gene	clone size	D gene	CDR3 protein	CDR3 DNA
TRBV30	TRBJ1-5	NA	TRBD1	CAWRSNFGTGAKPQHF	TGTGCCTGGAGGTCCAACTTTGGGACAGGGGCCAAGCCCCAGCATTTT
TRBV30	TRBJ1-1	once	TRBD1	CAWSSGTAKAFF	TGTGCCTGGAGTTCTGGGACAGCAAAAGCTTTCTTT
TRBV24-1	TRBJ2-1	NA	TRBD2	CATSDLRGGRDNEQFF	TGTGCCACCAGTGATTTGCGGGGGGGCAGAGACAATGAGCAGTTCTTC
TRBV5-5	TRBJ1-5	NA	NA	CASSPGAYSNQPQHF	TGTGCCAGCAGCCCAGGGGCATATAGCAATCAGCCCCAGCATTTT
TRBV7-9	TRBJ2-3	NA	NA	CASRLSTDTQYF	TGTGCCAGCCGTCTCAGCACAGATACGCAGTATTTT
TRBV5-5	TRBJ1-2	NA	TRBD1	CASSQGTGGERGYTF	TGTGCCAGCAGCCAAGGGACAGGGGGCGAGCGTGGCTACACCTTC
TRBV18	TRBJ2-2	few	NA	CASSPLRADTGELFF	TGTGCCAGCTCACCGCTCAGGGCCGACACCGGGGAGCTGTTTTTT
TRBV19	TRBJ2-7	NA	TRBD2	CASTPGGVEIYEQYF	TGTGCCAGTACTCCCGGGGGGGTGGAAATCTACGAGCAGTACTTC
TRBV7-6	TRBJ1-2	once	NA	CASSPRGGLFPGYTF	TGTGCCAGCAGCCCAAGGGGGGGACTCTTCCCTGGCTACACCTTC
TRBV6-1	TRBJ1-3	once	NA	CASSEGRSGYTIYF	TGTGCCAGCAGTGAAGGTCGTAGTGGTTACACCATATATTTT
TRBV5-1	TRBJ2-7	NA	NA	CASTLSGGQSTYEQYF	TGCGCCAGCACCCTCTCGGGGGGACAATCTACCTACGAGCAGTACTTC
TRBV12-3/TRBV12-4	TRBJ1-2	NA	NA	CASSFSSGYGYTF	TGTGCCAGCAGTTTTAGTTCGGGCTATGGCTACACCTTC
TRBV28	TRBJ1-2	NA	NA	CASSLLTIAQQSNYGYTF	TGTGCCAGCAGTTTACTGACGATAGCCCAGCAGTCGAACTATGGCTACACCTTC
TRBV7-9	TRBJ2-7	NA	NA	CASSLGGTERF	TGTGCCAGCAGCTTAGGAGGTACTGAACGCTTC
TRBV6-2/TRBV6-3	TRBJ1-2	NA	TRBD1	CASSHGDLQGANGYTF	TGTGCCAGCAGCCATGGGGACCTACAGGGGGCGAATGGCTACACCTTC
TRBV5-4	TRBJ1-2	NA	NA	CASSLGPDYGYTF	TGTGCCAGCAGCTTGGGCCCGGACTATGGCTACACCTTC
TRBV6-5	TRBJ2-1	NA	TRBD2	CASSSPKRGGEEQFF	TGTGCCAGCAGTTCCCCGAAGCGGGGGGGCGAGGAGCAGTTCTTC
TRBV5-4	TRBJ2-2	NA	NA	CASSLDGGRNTGELFF	TGTGCCAGCAGCTTGGACGGGGGGCGGAACACCGGGGAGCTGTTTTTT
TRBV7-2	TRBJ2-2	NA	NA	CASSLAYGANTGELFF	TGTGCCAGCAGCTTAGCCTACGGGGCGAACACCGGGGAGCTGTTTTTT
TRBV5-1	TRBJ1-6	once	NA	CASSLGAGQGNSPLHF	TGCGCCAGCAGCTTAGGCGCCGGGCAGGGGAATTCACCCCTCCACTTT
TRBV7-2	TRBJ2-1	few	NA	CASSLGRDNEQFF	TGTGCCAGCAGCTTAGGGAGGGACAATGAGCAGTTCTTC
TRBV10-1	TRBJ1-1	NA	NA	CASSVGVNTEAFF	TGCGCCAGCAGTGTAGGGGTGAACACTGAAGCTTTCTTT
TRBV27	TRBJ2-7	NA	TRBD2	CASSLYGTSGYEQYF	TGTGCCAGCAGTTTATACGGGACTAGCGGCTACGAGCAGTACTTC
TRBV7-8	TRBJ2-5	few	NA	CASSSFSGQETQYF	TGTGCCAGCAGCTCGTTTAGCGGACAAGAGACCCAGTACTTC
TRBV27	TRBJ1-2	once	TRBD1	CASSTTGGYGYTF	TGTGCCAGCAGTACGACAGGGGGTTATGGCTACACCTTC
TRBV4-1	TRBJ1-2	once	NA	CASSHSFSNYGYTF	TGCGCCAGCAGCCATTCGTTTTCTAACTATGGCTACACCTTC
TRBV7-2	TRBJ2-5	NA	TRBD2	CASSLTPLLAGEETQYF	TGTGCCAGCAGCTTAACCCCATTACTAGCGGGGGAAGAGACCCAGTACTTC
TRBV27	TRBJ2-5	NA	TRBD2	CASSFTSGGSEETQYF	TGTGCCAGCAGCTTTACTAGCGGGGGTTCAGAAGAGACCCAGTACTTC
TRBV25-1	TRBJ1-6	NA	TRBD1	CASSGGTGRSPLHF	TGTGCCAGCAGTGGAGGGACAGGGCGTTCACCCCTCCACTTT
TRBV12-3/TRBV12-4	TRBJ1-6	few	NA	CAIRGAGDSPLHF	TGTGCCATCCGCGGGGCCGGGGATTCACCCCTCCACTTT
TRBV6-2/TRBV6-3	TRBJ1-4	NA	NA	CASSSLQEKLFF	TGTGCCAGCAGTAGCCTCCAAGAAAAACTGTTTTTT
TRBV6-5	TRBJ1-2	NA	NA	CASSYRGDGYTF	TGTGCCAGCAGTTACCGGGGTGATGGCTACACCTTC
TRBV19	TRBJ1-1	NA	NA	CASSILGPNTEAFF	TGTGCCAGTAGTATTTTGGGCCCGAACACTGAAGCTTTCTTT
TRBV7-9	TRBJ2-3	once	TRBD2	CASSLVAGESDTQYF	TGTGCCAGCAGCTTAGTTGCGGGGGAGTCAGATACGCAGTATTTT
TRBV28	TRBJ2-1	NA	TRBD2	CASSLSLAGTEQFF	TGTGCCAGCAGTCTCAGCCTAGCGGGGACCGAGCAGTTCTTC
TRBV5-6	TRBJ2-1	NA	NA	CASSFPSVLNEQFF	TGTGCCAGCAGCTTCCCCTCCGTCCTCAATGAGCAGTTCTTC
TRBV5-1	TRBJ2-7	NA	NA	CASSSGQLYEQYF	TGCGCCAGCAGCTCGGGACAACTCTACGAGCAGTACTTC